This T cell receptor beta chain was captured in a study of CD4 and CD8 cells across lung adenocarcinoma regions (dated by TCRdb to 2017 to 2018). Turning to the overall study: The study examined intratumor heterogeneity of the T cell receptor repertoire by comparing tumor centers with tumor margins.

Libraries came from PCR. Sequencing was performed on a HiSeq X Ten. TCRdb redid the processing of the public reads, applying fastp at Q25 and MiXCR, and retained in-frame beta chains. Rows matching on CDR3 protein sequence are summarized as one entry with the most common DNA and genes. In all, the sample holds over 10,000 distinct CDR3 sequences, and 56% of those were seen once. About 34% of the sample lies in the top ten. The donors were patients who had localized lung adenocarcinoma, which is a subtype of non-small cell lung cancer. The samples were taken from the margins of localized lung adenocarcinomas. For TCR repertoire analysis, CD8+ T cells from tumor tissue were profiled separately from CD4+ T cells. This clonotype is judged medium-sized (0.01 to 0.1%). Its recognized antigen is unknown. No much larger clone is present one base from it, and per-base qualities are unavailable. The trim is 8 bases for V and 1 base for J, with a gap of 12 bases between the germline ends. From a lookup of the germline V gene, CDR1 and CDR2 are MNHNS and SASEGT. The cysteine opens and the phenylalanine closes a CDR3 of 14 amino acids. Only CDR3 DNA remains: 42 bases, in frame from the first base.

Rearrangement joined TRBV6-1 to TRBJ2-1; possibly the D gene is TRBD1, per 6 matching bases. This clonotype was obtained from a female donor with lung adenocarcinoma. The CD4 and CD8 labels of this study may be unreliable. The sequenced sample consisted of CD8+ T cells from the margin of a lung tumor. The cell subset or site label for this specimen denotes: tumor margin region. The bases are TGTGCCAGCCTCAGAGGGGGATCCTACAATGAGCAGTTCTTC. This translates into CASLRGGSYNEQFF.